This is a list of T cell receptor beta chains from one sample in a study of CD8+ T cells in alopecia areata. The method was immunoSEQ multiplex PCR; TCRdb's version includes in-frame clones alone and lacks a portion of them. The profile covers under 9,000 clones, with roughly 70% appearing a single time and roughly 2.8% taken by the ten largest. The sequenced material came from CD4+ Tregs sorted from blood. These receptors all come from a human donor with alopecia areata. Each CDR3 is given with its conserved first and last residue. The D gene is left open where the match is weak. Clone size appears in some rows only: once, few, many, or a class for an expanded clone.

D gene	CDR3 length	V gene	J gene	clone size	CDR3 protein	CDR3 DNA
.	14	TRBV6-6	TRBJ2-3	.	CASSFPVFSDTQYF	TGTGCCAGCAGTTTTCCCGTCTTTTCAGATACGCAGTATTTT
TRBD1	13	TRBV27	TRBJ2-7	once	CASPDRGGNEQYF	TGTGCCAGCCCTGACAGGGGGGGGAACGAGCAGTACTTC
.	19	TRBV4-2	TRBJ1-3	.	CASSQDLEDDALRRNTIYF	TGTGCCAGCAGCCAAGATCTGGAGGACGACGCTCTGAGGAGAAACACCATATATTTT
TRBD2	15	TRBV12-5	TRBJ2-7	.	CASGTVAGGIYEQYF	TGTGCTAGTGGTACCGTAGCGGGGGGGATCTACGAGCAGTACTTC
.	16	TRBV4-2	TRBJ2-1	.	CASSQGRWGASNEQFF	TGTGCCAGCAGCCAGGGGCGGTGGGGGGCTAGCAATGAGCAGTTCTTC
.	14	TRBV9	TRBJ2-3	.	CASSVEWRTDTQYF	TGTGCCAGCAGCGTAGAGTGGCGCACAGATACGCAGTATTTT
TRBD1	15	TRBV6-6	TRBJ1-2	.	CASSYSSGGFYGYTF	TGTGCCAGCAGTTACTCCTCAGGGGGTTTCTATGGCTACACCTTC
TRBD1	13	TRBV29-1	TRBJ1-4	.	CSAATGTNEKLFF	TGCAGCGCCGCGACAGGGACTAATGAAAAACTGTTTTTT
.	16	TRBV2	TRBJ2-5	few	CASSENFLRRKETQYF	TGTGCCAGCAGTGAAAATTTCCTTAGGCGTAAAGAGACCCAGTACTTC
.	11	TRBV6-6	TRBJ1-2	.	CASSGEEGYTF	TGTGCCAGCAGTGGGGAGGAAGGCTACACCTTC
.	15	TRBV4-3	TRBJ1-4	.	CASSQVRGGGEKLFF	TGCGCCAGCAGCCAAGTAAGGGGAGGAGGGGAAAAACTGTTTTTT
.	14	TRBV18	TRBJ2-7	few	CASSPPKSSYEQYF	TGTGCCAGCTCACCACCGAAGAGCTCCTACGAGCAGTACTTC
.	15	TRBV4-2	TRBJ2-1	once	CASSRDHLSYNEQFF	TGTGCCAGCAGCCGGGACCACCTCTCATACAATGAGCAGTTCTTC
.	14	TRBV18	TRBJ2-7	.	CASSPPHSPYEQYF	TGTGCCAGCTCACCACCCCACAGCCCCTACGAGCAGTACTTC
.	13	TRBV5-1	TRBJ2-7	.	CASSLRGGYEQYF	TGCGCCAGCAGCTTAAGGGGGGGCTACGAGCAGTACTTC
.	14	TRBV6-6	TRBJ1-5	.	CASRVQGDNQPQHF	TGTGCCAGCAGGGTTCAGGGAGATAATCAGCCCCAGCATTTT
TRBD2	17	TRBV7-2	TRBJ2-5	.	CASSRHGLAGAKETQYF	TGTGCCAGCAGCCGCCATGGCCTAGCGGGGGCCAAAGAGACCCAGTACTTC
.	11	TRBV20-1	TRBJ2-5	few	CSASTPKTQYF	TGCAGTGCTAGTACTCCAAAGACCCAGTACTTC
TRBD2	15	TRBV5-1	TRBJ2-7	.	CASSLSSGGGYEQYF	TGCGCCAGCAGCTTATCTAGCGGAGGCGGCTACGAGCAGTACTTC
TRBD2	15	TRBV5-1	TRBJ2-5	.	CASSPTRGTEETQYF	TGCGCCAGCAGCCCAACGCGGGGGACTGAAGAGACCCAGTACTTC
.	14	TRBV7-2	TRBJ1-1	few	CASSLPGKNTEAFF	TGTGCCAGCAGCCTACCGGGCAAGAACACTGAAGCTTTCTTT
.	12	TRBV9	TRBJ2-3	.	CASSALGDTQYF	TGTGCCAGCAGCGCACTCGGGGATACGCAGTATTTT
TRBD2	16	TRBV28	TRBJ2-7	few	CASSSLRRGASYEQYF	TGTGCCAGCAGTTCACTCAGGCGGGGGGCGTCCTACGAGCAGTACTTC